This T cell receptor beta chain was identified in a study of T-cell reconstitution after alpha-beta-depleted transplantation in children. Findings of the study overall: Recipient T cells and thymic progenitors that survived were the source of the high TCRbeta diversity seen at day 60 in some patients. The study reportedly traced alpha-beta T cells about two months after transplant to several hundred expanded graft clones. The main origin of T-cell counts and diversity one year after transplant was newly produced T cells.

A note on this clonotype: Its antigen remains unidentified.

During its preparation, the TCRbeta library received unique molecular identifiers. One entry per CDR3 protein results from TCRdb running MiXCR on the PCR reads. The sample comprises around 420,000 distinct CDR3 sequences, around 16% of which are singletons, and around 30% rests with the top ten. The CDR3 length is 15 residues. Germline V gives CDR1 SNHLY, CDR2 FYNNEI. V was shortened by 8 bases and J by 7 bases, with 20 bases between the two germline ends. This clonotype originated in a boy younger than two who had a stem cell transplant for Wiskott-Aldrich syndrome, so the T cells may come from the graft donor. This chain uses TRBV2 with TRBJ2-2; possibly TRBD1 or TRBD2 for D (5 bases each). The sample here was PBMCs, mostly from graft donor cells, taken 360 days after TCRalphabeta/CD19-depleted stem cell transplant. The CDR3 spells CASRRGDKSLGELFF. The CDR3 nucleotides read TGTGCCAGCCGAAGAGGGGATAAGTCCCTCGGGGAGCTGTTTTTT.